This T cell receptor beta chain was identified during a study of post-analysis software for immune sequencing data. Study details: Disease trajectories encompassed relapsing-remitting, secondary progressive and progressive-relapsing multiple sclerosis.

Study-wide results and caveats: F-measure co-clustering was strong for batch-matched samples. In patients, about five TRBV segments were more frequent than in controls, with TRBV5-6, TRBV5-1 and TRBV20-1 among them.

This clonotype was found a few times. What it binds is not known. This CDR3 is built from 13 residues. V was pared by 6 bases and J by 5 bases, with 4 bases of the junction left unmatched. In germline, CDR1 is MNHEY, CDR2 SVGAGI. Unique molecular identifiers were built into the TCR beta cDNA libraries. Starting from roughly 1.1 to 9.2 million T cells, the study yielded approximately 460,000 cDNA molecules. Via MiXCR, TCRdb re-called the PCR reads, giving one row per CDR3 protein. Of 500,000 to 600,000 distinct CDR3 sequences listed, around 40% are singletons. The V gene is TRBV6-5, the J gene TRBJ2-1; 7 bases align to TRBD2. The sample consisted of blood. This TCR was recovered from a girl aged 5 to 17 with multiple sclerosis. Written as DNA, the CDR3 is TGTGCCAGCAGGACTAGCAGCGACAATGAGCAGTTCTTC. Translation: CASRTSSDNEQFF.